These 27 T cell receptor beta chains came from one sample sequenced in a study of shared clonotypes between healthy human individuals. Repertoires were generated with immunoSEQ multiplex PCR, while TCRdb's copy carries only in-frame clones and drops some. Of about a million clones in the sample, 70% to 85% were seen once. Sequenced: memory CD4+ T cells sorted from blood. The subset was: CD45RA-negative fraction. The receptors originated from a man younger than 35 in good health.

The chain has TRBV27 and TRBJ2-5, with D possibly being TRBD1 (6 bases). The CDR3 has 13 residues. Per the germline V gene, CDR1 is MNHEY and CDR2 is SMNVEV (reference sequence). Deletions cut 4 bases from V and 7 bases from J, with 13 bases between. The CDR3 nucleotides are TGTGCCAGCAGTTCAACAGGGTTGGGGACCCAGTACTTC. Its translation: CASSSTGLGTQYF.

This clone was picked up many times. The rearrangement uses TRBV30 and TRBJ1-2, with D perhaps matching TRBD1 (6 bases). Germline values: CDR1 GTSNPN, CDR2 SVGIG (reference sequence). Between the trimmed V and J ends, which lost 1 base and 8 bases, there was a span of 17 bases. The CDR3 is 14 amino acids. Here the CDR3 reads CAWSGAGQPYGYTF. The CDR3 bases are TGTGCCTGGAGTGGGGCCGGACAGCCATACGGCTACACCTTC.

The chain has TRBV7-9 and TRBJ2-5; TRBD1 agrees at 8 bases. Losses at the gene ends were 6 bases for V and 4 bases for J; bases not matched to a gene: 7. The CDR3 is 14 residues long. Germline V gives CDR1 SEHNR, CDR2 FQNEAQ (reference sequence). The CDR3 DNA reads TGTGCCAGCAGGCAGCAGGGGGCAGCAGAGACCCAGTACTTC. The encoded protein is CASRQQGAAETQYF.

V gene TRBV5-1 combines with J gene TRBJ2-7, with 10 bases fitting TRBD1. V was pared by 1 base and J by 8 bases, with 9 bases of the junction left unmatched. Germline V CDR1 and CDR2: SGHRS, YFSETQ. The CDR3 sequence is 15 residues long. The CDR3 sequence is CASSLRGTGDGKQYF. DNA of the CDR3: TGCGCCAGCAGCTTGCGTGGGACAGGGGATGGAAAGCAGTACTTC.

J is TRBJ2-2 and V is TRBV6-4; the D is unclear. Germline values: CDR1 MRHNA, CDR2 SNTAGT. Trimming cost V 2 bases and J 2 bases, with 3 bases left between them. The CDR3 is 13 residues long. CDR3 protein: CASSDINTGELFF. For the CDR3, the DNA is TGTGCCAGCAGTGACATTAACACCGGGGAGCTGTTTTTT.

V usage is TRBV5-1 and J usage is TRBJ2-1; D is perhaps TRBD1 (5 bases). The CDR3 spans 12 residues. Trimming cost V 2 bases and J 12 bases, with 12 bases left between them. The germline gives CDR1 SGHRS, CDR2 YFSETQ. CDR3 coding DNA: TGCGCCAGCAGCTTCGACAGCCTGGTGCAGTTCTTC. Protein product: CASSFDSLVQFF.

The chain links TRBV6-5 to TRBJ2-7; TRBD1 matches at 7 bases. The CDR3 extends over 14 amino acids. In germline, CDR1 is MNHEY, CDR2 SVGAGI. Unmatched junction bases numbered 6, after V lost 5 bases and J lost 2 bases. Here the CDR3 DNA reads TGTGCCAGCAGTCCTTCAGGGGGACCCTACGAGCAGTACTTC. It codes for CASSPSGGPYEQYF.

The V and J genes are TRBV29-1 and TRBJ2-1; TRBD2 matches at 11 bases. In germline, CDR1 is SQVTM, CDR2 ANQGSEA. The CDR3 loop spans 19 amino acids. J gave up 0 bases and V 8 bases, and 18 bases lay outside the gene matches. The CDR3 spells CSTQKGLAESVSSYNEQFF. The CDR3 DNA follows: TGCAGCACCCAAAAGGGACTAGCGGAATCAGTGAGCTCCTACAATGAGCAGTTCTTC.

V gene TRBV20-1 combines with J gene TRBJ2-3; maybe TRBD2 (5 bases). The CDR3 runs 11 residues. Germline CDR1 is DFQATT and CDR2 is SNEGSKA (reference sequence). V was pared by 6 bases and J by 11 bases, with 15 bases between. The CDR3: CSAPTPREQYF. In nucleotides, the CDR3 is TGCAGTGCCCCGACCCCTCGGGAGCAGTATTTT.

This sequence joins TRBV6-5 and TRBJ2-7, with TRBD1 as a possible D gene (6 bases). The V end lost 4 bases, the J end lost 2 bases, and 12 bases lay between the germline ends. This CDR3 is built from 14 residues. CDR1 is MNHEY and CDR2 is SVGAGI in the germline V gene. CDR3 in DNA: TGTGCCAGCAGTTTCCTAGACAGGACCTACGAGCAGTACTTC. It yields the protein CASSFLDRTYEQYF.

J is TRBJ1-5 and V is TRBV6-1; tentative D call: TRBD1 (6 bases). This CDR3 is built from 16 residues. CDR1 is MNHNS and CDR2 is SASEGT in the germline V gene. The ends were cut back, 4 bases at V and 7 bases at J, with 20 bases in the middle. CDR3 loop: CASSAYSGAGSQPQHF. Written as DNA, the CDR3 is TGTGCCAGCAGTGCATATTCGGGGGCGGGGTCCCAGCCCCAGCATTTT.

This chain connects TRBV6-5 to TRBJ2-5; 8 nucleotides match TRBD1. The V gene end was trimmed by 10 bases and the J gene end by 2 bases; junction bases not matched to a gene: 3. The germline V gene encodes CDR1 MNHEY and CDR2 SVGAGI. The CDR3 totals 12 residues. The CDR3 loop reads CAIRDRQETQYF. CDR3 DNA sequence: TGTGCCATCCGGGACAGGCAAGAGACCCAGTACTTC.

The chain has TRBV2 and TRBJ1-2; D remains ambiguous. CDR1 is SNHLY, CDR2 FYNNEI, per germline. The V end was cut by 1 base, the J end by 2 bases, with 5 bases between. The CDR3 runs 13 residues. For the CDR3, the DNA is TGTGCCAGCAGTGAAGAGGGAAACTATGGCTACACCTTC. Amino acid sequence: CASSEEGNYGYTF.

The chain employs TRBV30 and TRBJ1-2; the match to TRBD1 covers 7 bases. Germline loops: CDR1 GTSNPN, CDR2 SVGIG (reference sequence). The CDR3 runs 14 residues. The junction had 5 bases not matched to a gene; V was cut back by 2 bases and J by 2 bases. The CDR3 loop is CAWSQGEYNYGYTF. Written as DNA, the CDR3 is TGTGCCTGGAGTCAGGGGGAGTACAACTATGGCTACACCTTC.

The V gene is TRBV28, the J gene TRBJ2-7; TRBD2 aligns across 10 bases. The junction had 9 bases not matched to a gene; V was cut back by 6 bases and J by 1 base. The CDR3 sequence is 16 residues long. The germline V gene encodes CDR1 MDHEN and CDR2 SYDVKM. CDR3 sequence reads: CASREGTSADSYEQYF. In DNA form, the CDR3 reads TGTGCCAGCAGGGAGGGGACTAGCGCCGATTCCTACGAGCAGTACTTC.

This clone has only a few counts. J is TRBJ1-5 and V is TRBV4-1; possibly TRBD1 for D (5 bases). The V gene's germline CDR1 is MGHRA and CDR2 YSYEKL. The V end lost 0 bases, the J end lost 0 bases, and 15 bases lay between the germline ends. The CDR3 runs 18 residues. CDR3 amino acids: CASSQETGSGHSNQPQHF. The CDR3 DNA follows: TGCGCCAGCAGCCAAGAAACGGGATCAGGGCATAGCAATCAGCCCCAGCATTTT.

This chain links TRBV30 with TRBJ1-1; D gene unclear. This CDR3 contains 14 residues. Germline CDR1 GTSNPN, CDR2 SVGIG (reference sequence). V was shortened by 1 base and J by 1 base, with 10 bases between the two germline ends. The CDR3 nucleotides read TGTGCCTGGAGTGCACAGATATGGAACACTGAAGCTTTCTTT. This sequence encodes CAWSAQIWNTEAFF.

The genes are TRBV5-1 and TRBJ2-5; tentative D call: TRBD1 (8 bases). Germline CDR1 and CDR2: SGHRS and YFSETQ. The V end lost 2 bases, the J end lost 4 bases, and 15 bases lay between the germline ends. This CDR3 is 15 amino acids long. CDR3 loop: CASSFGQGGGETQYF. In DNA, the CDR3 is TGCGCCAGCAGCTTCGGACAGGGAGGGGGAGAGACCCAGTACTTC.

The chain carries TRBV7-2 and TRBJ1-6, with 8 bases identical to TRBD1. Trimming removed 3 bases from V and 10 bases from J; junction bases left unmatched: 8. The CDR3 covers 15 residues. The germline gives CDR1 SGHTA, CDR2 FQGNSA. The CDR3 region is CASSFKGQGLSPLHF. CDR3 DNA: TGTGCCAGCAGCTTTAAAGGACAGGGACTCTCACCCCTCCACTTT.

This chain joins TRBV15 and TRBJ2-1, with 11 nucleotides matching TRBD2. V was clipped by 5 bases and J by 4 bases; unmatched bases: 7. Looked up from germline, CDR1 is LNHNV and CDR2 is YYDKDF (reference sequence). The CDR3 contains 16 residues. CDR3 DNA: TGTGCCACCAGCCGAAACCTAGCGGGGGGATACAATGAGCAGTTCTTC. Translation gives CATSRNLAGGYNEQFF.

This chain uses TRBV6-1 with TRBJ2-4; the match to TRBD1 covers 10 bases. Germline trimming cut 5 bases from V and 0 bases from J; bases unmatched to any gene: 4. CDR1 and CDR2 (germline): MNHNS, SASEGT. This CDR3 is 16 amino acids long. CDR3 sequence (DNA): TGTGCCAGCAGTCAAGGACAGGGGGGAGCCAAAAACATTCAGTACTTC. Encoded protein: CASSQGQGGAKNIQYF.

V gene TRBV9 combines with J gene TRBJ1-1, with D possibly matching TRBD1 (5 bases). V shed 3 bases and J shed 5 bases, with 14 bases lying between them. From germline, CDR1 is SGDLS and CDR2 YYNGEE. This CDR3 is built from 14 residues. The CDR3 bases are TGTGCCAGCAGCGCCTTTACAGGATTGACTGAAGCTTTCTTT. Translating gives CASSAFTGLTEAFF.

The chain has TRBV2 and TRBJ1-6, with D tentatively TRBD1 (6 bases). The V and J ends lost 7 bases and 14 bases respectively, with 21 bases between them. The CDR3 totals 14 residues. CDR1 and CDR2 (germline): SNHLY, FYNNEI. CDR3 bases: TGTGCCAGCAAAAAACAAGGACAGATAGAGACCCTCCACTTT. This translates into CASKKQGQIETLHF.

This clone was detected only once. This CDR3 is CASTQGGDTQYF. In nucleotides, the CDR3 is TGCGCCAGCACCCAAGGAGGAGATACGCAGTATTTT. The chain links TRBV5-1 to TRBJ2-3; weak D call: TRBD2 (5 bases). V was clipped by 6 bases and J by 5 bases, with 10 bases between them. This CDR3 is 12 amino acids long. Germline V CDR1 and CDR2: SGHRS, YFSETQ.

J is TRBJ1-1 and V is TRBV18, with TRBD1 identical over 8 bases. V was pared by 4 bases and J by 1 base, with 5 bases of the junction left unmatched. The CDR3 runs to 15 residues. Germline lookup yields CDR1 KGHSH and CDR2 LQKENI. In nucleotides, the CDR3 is TGTGCCAGCTCACAGGCCGGGACAGGGAACACTGAAGCTTTCTTT. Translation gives CASSQAGTGNTEAFF.

In nucleotides, the CDR3 is TGTGCCAGCAGCTTAGGATCCGTTGGGGAGACCCAGTACTTC. This codes for CASSLGSVGETQYF. The rearrangement links TRBV7-6 to TRBJ2-5; no reliable D call. Germline CDR1 and CDR2: SGHVS and FNYEAQ. V was clipped by 1 base and J by 5 bases, with 11 bases between them. This CDR3 spans 14 amino acids.

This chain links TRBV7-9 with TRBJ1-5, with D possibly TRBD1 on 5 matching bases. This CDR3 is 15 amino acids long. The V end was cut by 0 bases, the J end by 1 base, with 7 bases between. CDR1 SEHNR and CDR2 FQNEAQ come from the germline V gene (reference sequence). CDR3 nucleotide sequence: TGTGCCAGCAGCTTAGCGGGGCTGAGCAATCAGCCCCAGCATTTT. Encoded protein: CASSLAGLSNQPQHF.